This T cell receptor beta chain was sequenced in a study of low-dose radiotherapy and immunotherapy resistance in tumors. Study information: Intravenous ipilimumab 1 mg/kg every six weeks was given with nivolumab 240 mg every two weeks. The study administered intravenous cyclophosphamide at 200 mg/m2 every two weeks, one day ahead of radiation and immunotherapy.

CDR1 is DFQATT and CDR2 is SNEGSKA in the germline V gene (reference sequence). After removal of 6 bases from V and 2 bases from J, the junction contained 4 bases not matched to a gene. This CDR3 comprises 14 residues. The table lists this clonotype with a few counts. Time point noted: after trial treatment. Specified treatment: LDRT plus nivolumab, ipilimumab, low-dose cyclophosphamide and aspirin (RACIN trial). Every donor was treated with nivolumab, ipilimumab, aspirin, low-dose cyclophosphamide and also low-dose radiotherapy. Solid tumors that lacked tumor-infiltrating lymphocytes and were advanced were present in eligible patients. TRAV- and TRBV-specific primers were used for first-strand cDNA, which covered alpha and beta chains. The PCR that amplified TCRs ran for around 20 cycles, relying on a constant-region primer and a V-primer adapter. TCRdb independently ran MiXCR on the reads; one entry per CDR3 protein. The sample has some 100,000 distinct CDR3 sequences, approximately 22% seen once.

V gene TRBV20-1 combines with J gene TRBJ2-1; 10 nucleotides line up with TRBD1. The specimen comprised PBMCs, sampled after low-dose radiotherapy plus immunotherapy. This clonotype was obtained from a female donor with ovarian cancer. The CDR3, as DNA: TGCAGTGCCAGGGGACAGGGGCCCTACAATGAGCAGTTCTTC. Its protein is CSARGQGPYNEQFF.